This T cell receptor (beta chain) was captured by sequencing in a study of PD-1 blockade in classical Hodgkin lymphoma. Study-wide points: Nothing has yet pinned down what causes the repertoire differences, possibly disease activity or prior therapy.

Measured with immunoSEQ multiplex PCR; TCRdb has only the in-frame clones, and not every one. The data show tens of thousands of clones, approximately 91% seen once. On this clone: What it binds is not known.

The germline CDR1 and CDR2 sequences are SSHAT and FNYEAQ (reference sequence). The CDR3 length is 14 residues. The V segment lost 5 bases and the J segment 2 bases; nucleotides outside the gene matches: 4. As to time point: newly diagnosed, previously untreated cHL patient sample. The chain combines TRBV7-7 with TRBJ2-3; 7 bases match TRBD1. What was sequenced was peripheral blood mononuclear cells (PBMCs). This TCR came from a human donor with classical Hodgkin lymphoma. CDR3 in amino acids: CASSPGQNTDTQYF. The CDR3 DNA follows: TGTGCCAGCAGCCCGGGACAGAACACAGATACGCAGTATTTT.